These 8 T cell receptor beta chains came from one sample sequenced in a study of T cells in Graves' hyperthyroidism and ophthalmopathy (dated by TCRdb to between 2018 and 2021). The library was obtained by multiplex PCR. The reads were generated on an Illumina HiSeq 2000. TCR beta CDR3 regions were amplified from RNA transcripts. For the first round of RT-PCR on the TCR CDR3, the HTBI primer set was used together with the Qiagen OneStep RT-PCR kit. Through fastp at Q25 and MiXCR, TCRdb rebuilt clones from the public reads, retaining in-frame beta chains. Entries are consolidated by CDR3 protein sequence, retaining the most common genes and DNA. The sample data list hundreds of thousands of distinct CDR3 sequences, and approximately 42% of these were observed just once. More than 7% of the sample comes from the top ten. Material for sequencing was peripheral blood or thyroid tissue (not recorded which). The receptors were sampled from an adult man with Graves' disease, either hyperthyroidism or ophthalmopathy (not recorded which).

The J gene is TRBJ1-1, the V gene TRBV20-1; a weak D match, TRBD1 (5 bases). Germline V lookup: CDR1 DFQATT, CDR2 SNEGSKA (reference sequence). V lost 3 bases and J lost 8, with 13 bases in between. There are 12 residues in the CDR3. The CDR3 DNA sequence: TGCAGTGCTAGTAAGCGGGGCCTAGAAGCTTTCTTT. This codes for CSASKRGLEAFF.

This clonotype was detected a few times. This chain connects TRBV9 to TRBJ1-1, with D hard to call. Trimming took off 4 bases at V and 5 bases at J, with 18 bases between the two ends. Germline V gene data show CDR1 as SGDLS and CDR2 as YYNGEE. This CDR3 contains 15 residues. The CDR3 is CASSPGPRTWTEAFF. As DNA, the CDR3 is TGTGCCAGCAGCCCCGGGCCCCGAACTTGGACTGAAGCTTTCTTT.

This clonotype was picked up many times. This chain links TRBV12-5 with TRBJ2-7; D not certain. Germline V gene lookup returns CDR1 LGHNT and CDR2 FRNRAP. There are 11 residues in the CDR3. Trimming took 8 bases from V and 7 from J, leaving 12 bases between them. The CDR3 loop is CASRSLREQYF. In DNA, the CDR3 is TGTGCTAGTCGGTCACTGCGGGAGCAGTACTTC.

This clonotype was found a few times. The rearrangement links TRBV7-9 to TRBJ2-5, with 7 bases lining up with TRBD2. CDR1 and CDR2 (germline): SEHNR, FQNEAQ (reference sequence). There are 15 residues in the CDR3. V dropped 5 bases and J dropped 4; count of bases not matched to a gene: 10. CDR3 DNA sequence: TGTGCCAGCAGCCAAGATGTGACTAGCCTAGAGACCCAGTACTTC. Protein sequence: CASSQDVTSLETQYF.

A remark on this clonotype: An end of the junction does not agree with germline; a read error may underlie this. The chain links TRBV5-1 to TRBJ1-2; D unresolved. There are 15 residues in the CDR3. The V gene's germline CDR1 is SGHRS and CDR2 YFSETQ. The CDR3 coding sequence is TGTGCCAGCAGCTTATCGGAGGAGGGCCCCCATGGCTACACCTTC. The encoded protein is CASSLSEEGPHGYTF.

The rearrangement links TRBV15 to TRBJ2-6, with unresolved D. The CDR3 has 15 amino acids. Germline loops: CDR1 LNHNV, CDR2 YYDKDF (reference sequence). The V and J ends lost 0 bases and 0 bases respectively, with 3 bases between them. Written as DNA, the CDR3 is TGTGCCACCAGCAGAGAGGTCTCTGGGGCCAACGTCCTGACTTTC. Translated: CATSREVSGANVLTF.

The CDR3 loop is CASSLEGTLRTEAFF. CDR3 DNA sequence: TGCGCCAGCAGCTTGGAAGGAACCTTAAGGACTGAAGCTTTCTTT. The gene calls are TRBV5-1 and TRBJ1-1, with D unclear. The CDR3 is 15 amino acids. V was cut by 0 bases and J by 5 bases, with 14 bases left in between. CDR1 SGHRS and CDR2 YFSETQ come from the germline V gene. Drawing the rest from reference TRBV5-1 and TRBJ1-1, the complete variable domain is KAGVTQTPRYLIKTRGQQVTLSCSPISGHRSVSWYQQTPGQGLQFLFEYFSETQRNKGNFPGRFSGRQFSNSRSEMNVSTLELGDSALYLCASSLEGTLRTEAFFGQGTRLTVV.

The chain employs TRBV2 and TRBJ2-2; D call uncertain. In germline, CDR1 is SNHLY, CDR2 FYNNEI. The CDR3 is made up of 14 amino acids. The V end lost 5 bases, the J end lost 1 base, and 8 bases lay between the germline ends. The CDR3, as DNA: TGTGCCAGCAGTACCCGACAGAACACCGGGGAGCTGTTTTTT. Protein product: CASSTRQNTGELFF.